A selection of T cell receptor beta chains follows, all from one sample in a study of T cell repertoires in cytomegalovirus infection. TCRdb called the reads again in MiXCR, with one record for every CDR3 protein. The sample includes about 740,000 distinct CDR3 sequences, around 32% of them seen just once. For these TCRs, the target antigens are not known. Sequencing used cultured PBMCs, obtained from culture after CMV antigen stimulation. These receptors were taken from a human donor in good health (CMV status not recorded). Some clones in this sample may be carry-over from other donors' samples. The CDR3 runs from the conserved cysteine through the conserved F or W. The D gene is left open where the match is weak. Rows may omit the clone size; those that give it use once, few, many or a size class.

NA | TRBJ1-2 | 12 | NA | TRBV6-1 | CASKEGYYGYTF | TGTGCCAGCAAAGAGGGGTATTATGGCTACACCTTC
NA | TRBJ1-2 | 12 | few | TRBV9 | CASSGPGRGYTF | TGTGCCAGCAGCGGCCCAGGGAGAGGCTACACCTTC
TRBD1 | TRBJ1-1 | 12 | NA | TRBV12-3/TRBV12-4 | CASNDRARRAFF | TGTGCCAGCAACGACAGGGCGCGACGAGCTTTCTTT
NA | TRBJ2-3 | 14 | NA | TRBV20-1 | CSVTWPILPDTQYF | TGCAGTGTGACATGGCCCATATTACCAGATACGCAGTATTTT
NA | TRBJ2-1 | 15 | few | TRBV19 | CASTSDTGGHNEQFF | TGTGCCAGTACCTCTGACACCGGGGGGCACAATGAGCAGTTCTTC
NA | TRBJ2-1 | 15 | few | TRBV7-2 | CASSLGGQAGNEQFF | TGTGCCAGCAGCTTGGGCGGCCAGGCCGGCAATGAGCAGTTCTTC
NA | TRBJ1-1 | 12 | NA | TRBV28 | CASTLGHTEAFF | TGTGCCAGCACCCTGGGTCACACTGAAGCTTTCTTT
NA | TRBJ1-2 | 12 | NA | TRBV30 | CAWSLGGYGYTF | TGTGCCTGGAGTCTCGGGGGTTATGGCTACACCTTC
NA | TRBJ2-1 | 18 | NA | TRBV2 | CASSEAGGQLGPYNEQFF | TGTGCCAGCAGTGAAGCGGGAGGACAGTTAGGGCCCTACAATGAGCAGTTCTTC
NA | TRBJ2-7 | 14 | few | TRBV2 | CASSEGRRNYEQYF | TGTGCCAGCAGTGAAGGGCGACGCAACTACGAGCAGTACTTC
NA | TRBJ2-7 | 13 | few | TRBV11-2 | CASSLGAIGEQYF | TGTGCCAGCAGCTTAGGGGCGATTGGCGAGCAGTACTTC
TRBD1 | TRBJ1-4 | 16 | NA | TRBV11-2 | CASSYHSGGTNEKLFF | TGTGCCAGCAGCTACCATTCAGGGGGCACTAATGAAAAACTGTTTTTT
TRBD2 | TRBJ2-3 | 16 | NA | TRBV4-3 | CASSQETSGSADTQYF | TGCGCCAGCAGCCAAGAGACTAGCGGGAGCGCAGATACGCAGTATTTT
NA | TRBJ2-1 | 12 | few | TRBV6-2/TRBV6-3 | CASSYTSNEQFF | TGTGCCAGCAGTTACACGAGCAATGAGCAGTTCTTC
TRBD1 | TRBJ2-1 | 16 | few | TRBV4-1 | CASSHPPGQPFNEQFF | TGCGCCAGCAGCCACCCGCCGGGACAGCCTTTCAATGAGCAGTTCTTC
NA | TRBJ2-7 | 13 | once | TRBV20-1 | CSARKTGLYEQYF | TGCAGTGCTCGCAAAACAGGGCTCTACGAGCAGTACTTC
NA | TRBJ2-7 | 14 | NA | TRBV7-2 | CASSHRVGPYEQYF | TGTGCCAGCAGCCACAGGGTGGGACCCTACGAGCAGTACTTC
NA | TRBJ2-1 | 16 | NA | TRBV10-3 | CAISSLTYNPYNEQFF | TGTGCCATCAGTTCTTTGACCTATAATCCCTACAATGAGCAGTTCTTC
NA | TRBJ1-6 | 14 | NA | TRBV7-6 | CASSLDGEASPLHF | TGTGCCAGCAGCCTGGACGGGGAGGCTTCACCCCTCCACTTT
NA | TRBJ2-1 | 14 | NA | TRBV7-6 | CASSLVDSRHEQFF | TGTGCCAGCAGCTTAGTGGATAGTAGGCATGAGCAGTTCTTC
NA | TRBJ1-3 | 13 | NA | TRBV7-8 | CASSMDGGNTIYF | TGTGCCAGCAGCATGGACGGTGGAAACACCATATATTTT
TRBD1 | TRBJ1-1 | 16 | NA | TRBV11-3 | CASSPGNRGMNTEAFF | TGTGCCAGCAGCCCTGGCAACAGGGGGATGAACACTGAAGCTTTCTTT
TRBD2 | TRBJ2-1 | 12 | NA | TRBV12-3/TRBV12-4 | CASKLGGIEQFF | TGTGCCAGCAAACTGGGAGGGATTGAGCAGTTCTTC
NA | TRBJ1-5 | 15 | NA | TRBV4-1 | CASSLRWAIGQPQHF | TGCGCCAGCAGCCTCCGTTGGGCGATCGGGCAGCCCCAGCATTTT
TRBD2 | TRBJ2-3 | 15 | few | TRBV7-6 | CASRGTSGSLDTQYF | TGTGCCAGCAGAGGGACTAGCGGGAGTTTAGATACGCAGTATTTT
TRBD2 | TRBJ2-7 | 17 | many | TRBV7-2 | CASSYRTSGGLTYEQYF | TGTGCCAGCAGCTACCGGACTAGCGGGGGCCTTACCTACGAGCAGTACTTC
NA | TRBJ2-7 | 15 | few | TRBV6-1 | CASSEWGSSSYEQYF | TGTGCCAGCAGTGAATGGGGCTCCTCGTCCTACGAGCAGTACTTC
NA | TRBJ2-7 | 13 | NA | TRBV7-8 | CASTQGRSYEQYF | TGTGCCAGCACCCAGGGGCGTTCCTACGAGCAGTACTTC
NA | TRBJ1-6 | 12 | NA | TRBV12-3/TRBV12-4 | CASGWQFSPLHF | TGTGCCAGCGGATGGCAGTTTTCACCCCTCCACTTT
TRBD1 | TRBJ1-2 | 14 | once | TRBV10-3 | CAISDPGGREGYTF | TGTGCCATCAGTGACCCAGGGGGCCGTGAAGGCTACACCTTC
NA | TRBJ2-3 | 15 | NA | TRBV7-8 | CASSPRRRDSDTQYF | TGTGCCAGCAGCCCCAGGCGGAGGGATTCAGATACGCAGTATTTT
NA | TRBJ2-7 | 14 | few | TRBV12-3/TRBV12-4 | CASRSGTDSYEQYF | TGTGCCAGCAGATCCGGGACGGACTCCTACGAGCAGTACTTC
TRBD2 | TRBJ2-1 | 15 | NA | TRBV7-2 | CASSLVERTSSGPFF | TGTGCCAGCAGCTTAGTAGAGAGGACTAGTAGCGGGCCGTTCTTC
NA | TRBJ2-6 | 15 | once | TRBV28 | CASSWGGRGANVLTF | TGTGCCAGCAGCTGGGGGGGGCGGGGGGCCAACGTCCTGACTTTC
NA | TRBJ1-1 | 11 | NA | TRBV20-1 | CSANVNTEAFF | TGCAGTGCTAACGTGAACACTGAAGCTTTCTTT
NA | TRBJ1-1 | 14 | NA | TRBV6-5 | CASSSPGLTAEAFF | TGTGCCAGCAGTTCGCCGGGACTAACGGCTGAAGCTTTCTTT
NA | TRBJ2-3 | 14 | NA | TRBV7-8 | CASSSITPTDTQYF | TGTGCCAGCAGCTCTATAACACCCACAGATACGCAGTATTTT
NA | TRBJ1-2 | 12 | few | TRBV20-1 | CSARDPDRGYTF | TGCAGTGCTAGAGATCCGGACCGTGGCTACACCTTC
TRBD1 | TRBJ2-1 | 14 | NA | TRBV12-3/TRBV12-4 | CASSLHRGSNEQFF | TGTGCCAGCAGTTTACACAGGGGAAGCAATGAGCAGTTCTTC
TRBD1 | TRBJ2-5 | 19 | few | TRBV4-1 | CASSPPWDRVGSSQETQYF | TGCGCCAGCAGCCCCCCCTGGGACAGGGTGGGTTCTTCGCAAGAGACCCAGTACTTC